These 8 T cell receptor beta chains came from one sample sequenced in a study of blood T cell repertoires in COVID-19. Profiling relied on immunoSEQ multiplex PCR, and the TCRdb table lists in-frame clones only, not all of them. This table holds about 400,000 clones, 89% found once. Sequencing input: PBMCs or T cells enriched from blood (not recorded which). Source of these receptors: a woman aged 30 to 39 who had recovered from COVID-19.

This sequence joins TRBV6-4 and TRBJ1-1; D is undetermined. The ends were cut back, 0 bases at V and 1 base at J, with 21 bases in the middle. The CDR3 runs 19 residues. CDR1 is MRHNA and CDR2 is SNTAGT in the germline V gene. Here the CDR3 reads CASSDSGRVFVTANTEAFF. The CDR3 DNA is TGTGCCAGCAGTGACTCAGGGCGGGTGTTTGTAACAGCGAACACTGAAGCTTTCTTT.

The V and J genes are TRBV30 and TRBJ2-7, with D possibly being TRBD1 (7 bases). CDR1 and CDR2 (germline): GTSNPN, SVGIG (reference sequence). The V gene lost 3 bases and the J gene lost 4 bases, with 19 bases spanning the gap. The CDR3 consists of 15 residues. Written as DNA, the CDR3 is TGTGCCTGGAGCGGGTCCTCGACAGGGAGGTACGAGCAGTACTTC. It specifies CAWSGSSTGRYEQYF. Combining the CDR3 with reference TRBV30 and TRBJ2-7 gives the whole variable domain SQTIHQWPATLVQPVGSPLSLECTVEGTSNPNLYWYRQAAGRGLQLLFYSVGIGQISSEVPQNLSASRPQDRQFILSSKKLLLSDSGFYLCAWSGSSTGRYEQYFGPGTRLTVT.

The V call is TRBV5-1, the J call TRBJ2-3; 8 bases agree with TRBD2. The CDR3 has 16 residues. The germline CDR1 and CDR2 sequences are SGHRS and YFSETQ. V trimming: 0 bases; J trimming: 8 bases; junction bases outside the gene matches: 11. DNA for the CDR3: TGCGCCAGCAGCTTGGGCCTACTAGCGGTTCAGGGTACGCAGTATTTT. Translation: CASSLGLLAVQGTQYF.

This sequence joins TRBV5-1 and TRBJ1-2, with D hard to call. The V and J ends lost 0 bases and 6 bases respectively, with 9 bases between them. The length of the CDR3 is 13 residues. CDR1 is SGHRS, CDR2 YFSETQ, per germline. Here the CDR3 reads CASSLAGSDGYTF. The CDR3 nucleotides read TGCGCCAGCAGCTTGGCGGGGTCGGATGGCTACACCTTC. The whole variable domain, remainder taken from reference TRBV5-1 and TRBJ1-2, is KAGVTQTPRYLIKTRGQQVTLSCSPISGHRSVSWYQQTPGQGLQFLFEYFSETQRNKGNFPGRFSGRQFSNSRSEMNVSTLELGDSALYLCASSLAGSDGYTFGSGTRLTVV.

The genes are TRBV18 and TRBJ2-7, with D uncertain. Germline V lookup: CDR1 KGHSH, CDR2 LQKENI. The CDR3 consists of 16 residues. V lost 1 base and J lost 1, with 14 bases in between. The CDR3, as DNA: TGTGCCAGCTCACCACTCCCGGGTCCCTCTTCCTACGAGCAGTACTTC. Its protein is CASSPLPGPSSYEQYF.

This chain connects TRBV10-3 to TRBJ2-7, with D possibly being TRBD2 (6 bases). The V end was cut by 2 bases, the J end by 1 base, with 12 bases between. The CDR3 contains 15 residues. CDR1 ENHRY and CDR2 SYGVKD come from the germline V gene. The CDR3 region is CAISEVREISYEQYF. The DNA of the CDR3 is TGTGCCATCAGTGAGGTTCGGGAGATATCCTACGAGCAGTACTTC.

This clone appeared a few times. V is TRBV29-1 and J is TRBJ2-2; a possible D gene is TRBD2 (5 bases). V lost 1 base and J 7 bases, leaving 10 bases between the germline ends. The CDR3 is made up of 13 amino acids. Germline values: CDR1 SQVTM, CDR2 ANQGSEA. The DNA of the CDR3 is TGCAGCGTTGAAGCCGGGGTCCACGGGGAGCTGTTTTTT. It yields the protein CSVEAGVHGELFF.

In nucleotides, the CDR3 is TGTGCCAGTAGTATCCGGGCTAGCGGGGGGGCTAGGGATGAGCAGTTCTTC. Protein: CASSIRASGGARDEQFF. The rearrangement links TRBV19 to TRBJ2-1; TRBD2 agrees at 12 bases. Germline assignment: CDR1 LNHDA and CDR2 SQIVND (reference sequence). V lost 3 bases, J lost 8 bases, and 11 bases stayed unmatched. The CDR3 covers 17 residues.